Listed below are T cell receptor beta chains from one sample, sequenced in a study of TIL therapy for anti-PD-1-resistant metastatic lung cancer. Using immunoSEQ multiplex PCR, the repertoire was profiled, and TCRdb retains in-frame clones only, with some absent. Found here are tens of thousands of clones, approximately 83% of them singletons; the top ten hold 5%. The starting material was blood, obtained at baseline. The source is a person between 25 and 79 years old with non-small cell lung cancer. The CDR3 runs from the conserved cysteine through the conserved F or W. Fields, in order: clone size, D gene, V gene, J gene, CDR3 protein, CDR3 DNA. D genes are given only for firm matches. Expanded clones get a size class; other rows say once, few or many, or leave the size out.

few	TRBD1	TRBV19	TRBJ2-1	CASSIGDRGLSYHNEQFF	TGTGCCAGTAGTATTGGGGACAGGGGCCTTTCCTACCACAATGAGCAGTTCTTC
-	-	TRBV15	TRBJ1-4	CAAHRNRNEKLFF	TGTGCCGCCCACAGGAATCGGAATGAAAAACTGTTTTTT
few	TRBD2	TRBV30	TRBJ2-1	CAWTSPGLAANEQFF	TGTGCCTGGACCTCACCGGGACTAGCGGCTAATGAGCAGTTCTTC
-	TRBD1	TRBV18	TRBJ1-1	CASSRAGGRNTEAFF	TGTGCCAGCTCACGGGCAGGGGGCCGGAACACTGAAGCTTTCTTT
-	-	TRBV9	TRBJ1-4	CASSPSGATNEKLFF	TGTGCCAGCAGTCCCTCAGGGGCAACTAATGAAAAACTGTTTTTT
-	TRBD1	TRBV27	TRBJ2-7	CASRRGTGVSYEQYF	TGTGCCAGCCGCCGCGGGACAGGGGTTTCCTACGAGCAGTACTTC
-	TRBD1	TRBV29-1	TRBJ2-7	CSVAPGTGGIGPYEQYF	TGCAGCGTTGCCCCCGGGACAGGGGGTATTGGGCCCTACGAGCAGTACTTC
-	-	TRBV9	TRBJ2-2	CASSVDRVSTGELFF	TGTGCCAGCAGCGTAGATAGGGTTTCCACCGGGGAGCTGTTTTTT
-	TRBD1	TRBV3-1/TRBV3-2	TRBJ1-5	CASSQDPVTGDSRPQHF	TGTGCCAGCAGCCAAGATCCCGTTACAGGGGACTCCAGGCCCCAGCATTTT
-	TRBD1	TRBV7-2	TRBJ1-2	CASSLAPTGTGRRIYGYTF	TGTGCCAGCAGCTTAGCACCTACTGGGACAGGAAGGAGGATCTATGGCTACACCTTC
once	-	TRBV3-1/TRBV3-2	TRBJ2-5	CASSHDNSDQYF	TGTGCCAGCAGCCATGACAATTCGGACCAGTACTTC
-	TRBD1	TRBV29-1	TRBJ2-7	CSAGDRDPYEQYF	TGCAGCGCAGGGGACAGGGACCCCTACGAGCAGTACTTC
-	-	TRBV12-3/TRBV12-4	TRBJ1-1	CASSFAENTEAFF	TGTGCCAGCAGTTTCGCGGAAAACACTGAAGCTTTCTTT
once	-	TRBV4-3	TRBJ2-6	CASSQASTSGANVLTF	TGCGCCAGCAGCCAGGCCTCGACGTCCGGGGCCAACGTCCTGACTTTC
few	-	TRBV10-1	TRBJ2-2	CASSESGAGSGELFF	TGCGCCAGCAGTGAGTCCGGGGCAGGGTCCGGGGAGCTGTTTTTT
-	-	TRBV9	TRBJ1-3	CASSVDGTSGNTIYF	TGTGCCAGCAGCGTAGACGGCACCTCTGGAAACACCATATATTTT
once	-	TRBV6-5	TRBJ2-2	CASRRVIQDGELFF	TGTGCCAGCCGGAGGGTGATTCAGGACGGGGAGCTGTTTTTT
once	-	TRBV11-1	TRBJ2-1	CASSFYRNEQFF	TGTGCCAGCAGCTTTTACCGCAATGAGCAGTTCTTC
-	-	TRBV11-2	TRBJ2-1	CASSLEDSYNEQFF	TGTGCCAGCAGCTTAGAGGACTCCTACAATGAGCAGTTCTTC
-	TRBD1	TRBV27	TRBJ2-1	CASSLMRQGYNEQFF	TGTGCCAGCAGCTTAATGAGACAGGGCTACAATGAGCAGTTCTTC
-	-	TRBV7-2	TRBJ2-4	CASSLDDRRANIQYF	TGTGCCAGCAGCTTAGATGACAGAAGGGCGAACATTCAGTACTTC
-	-	TRBV7-9	TRBJ2-1	CASSFRDPRSNEQFF	TGTGCCAGCAGCTTCCGGGACCCCAGGTCCAATGAGCAGTTCTTC
-	TRBD1	TRBV7-2	TRBJ2-2	CASSVDRTNTGELFF	TGTGCCAGCAGCGTGGACAGGACGAACACCGGGGAGCTGTTTTTT
-	TRBD1	TRBV7-9	TRBJ1-1	CASSFADRAEAFF	TGTGCCAGCAGCTTTGCGGACAGGGCCGAAGCTTTCTTT
-	-	TRBV28	TRBJ1-5	CASSLNQPQHF	TGTGCCAGCAGTCTCAATCAGCCCCAGCATTTT
few	-	TRBV7-9	TRBJ2-5	CASSLTKQETQYF	TGTGCCAGCAGCTTGACCAAACAAGAGACCCAGTACTTC
-	-	TRBV18	TRBJ2-5	CASSPGQQETQYF	TGTGCCAGCTCACCAGGACAGCAAGAGACCCAGTACTTC
-	TRBD1	TRBV5-4	TRBJ2-4	CASSLGGDRSKNIQYF	TGTGCCAGCAGCTTGGGGGGGGACAGGAGCAAAAACATTCAGTACTTC
-	TRBD2	TRBV5-6	TRBJ2-7	CASSLQGLAVTFYEQYF	TGTGCCAGCAGCTTACAGGGACTAGCGGTGACCTTCTACGAGCAGTACTTC
-	-	TRBV19	TRBJ1-4	CASSAKRPQGEKLFF	TGTGCCAGTAGTGCCAAAAGGCCCCAGGGTGAAAAACTGTTTTTT
-	-	TRBV11-1	TRBJ1-2	CASSLEAPPNYGYTF	TGTGCCAGCAGCTTAGAGGCACCGCCTAACTATGGCTACACCTTC
-	-	TRBV7-9	TRBJ1-4	CASSLGHLNEKLFF	TGTGCCAGCAGCTTAGGACACCTCAATGAAAAACTGTTTTTT
-	TRBD1	TRBV10-2	TRBJ2-3	CASNSDRADTQYF	TGCGCCAGCAACTCGGACAGGGCAGATACGCAGTATTTT
-	TRBD1	TRBV6-6	TRBJ1-4	CASSNTQGVNEKLFF	TGTGCCAGCAGTAACACCCAGGGGGTTAATGAAAAACTGTTTTTT
few	-	TRBV11-2	TRBJ2-2	CASSLDRNTGELFF	TGTGCCAGCAGCTTAGACAGGAACACCGGGGAGCTGTTTTTT
-	TRBD2	TRBV27	TRBJ2-1	CASSFSGLAGAHNEQFF	TGTGCCAGCAGTTTCTCGGGACTAGCGGGAGCGCACAATGAGCAGTTCTTC
-	-	TRBV7-8	TRBJ2-7	CASSAGTANYEQYF	TGTGCCAGCAGCGCCGGGACCGCCAACTACGAGCAGTACTTC
-	-	TRBV19	TRBJ2-5	CASSTAGSGETQYF	TGTGCCAGTAGTACCGCGGGGTCCGGAGAGACCCAGTACTTC
-	TRBD1	TRBV6-2/TRBV6-3	TRBJ1-5	CASSRRTGWNQPQHF	TGTGCCAGCAGTCGCAGGACAGGGTGGAATCAGCCCCAGCATTTT
-	-	TRBV4-3	TRBJ2-2	CASSQDHRDSANTGELFF	TGCGCCAGCAGCCAAGATCATCGTGACAGCGCGAACACCGGGGAGCTGTTTTTT
-	TRBD1	TRBV12-5	TRBJ2-3	CASGEQGVTDTQYF	TGTGCTAGTGGTGAGCAGGGGGTTACAGATACGCAGTATTTT